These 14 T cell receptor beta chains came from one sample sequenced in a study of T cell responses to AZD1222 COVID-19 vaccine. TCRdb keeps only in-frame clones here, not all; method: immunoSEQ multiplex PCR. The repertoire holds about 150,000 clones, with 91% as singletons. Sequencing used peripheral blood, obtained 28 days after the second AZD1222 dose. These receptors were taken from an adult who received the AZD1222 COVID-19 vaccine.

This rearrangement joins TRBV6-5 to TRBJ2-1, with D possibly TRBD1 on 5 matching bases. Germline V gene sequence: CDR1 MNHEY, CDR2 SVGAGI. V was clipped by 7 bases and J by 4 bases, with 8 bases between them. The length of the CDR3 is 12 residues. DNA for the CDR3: TGTGCCAGCACCAGACAGTACAATGAGCAGTTCTTC. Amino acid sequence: CASTRQYNEQFF.

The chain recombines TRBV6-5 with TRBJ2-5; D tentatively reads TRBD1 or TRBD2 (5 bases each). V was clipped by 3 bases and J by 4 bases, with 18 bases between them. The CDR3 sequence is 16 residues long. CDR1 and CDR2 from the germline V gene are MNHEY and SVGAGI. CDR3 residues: CASSYTNPRGPETQYF. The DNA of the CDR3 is TGTGCCAGCAGTTATACAAACCCCCGGGGCCCAGAGACCCAGTACTTC.

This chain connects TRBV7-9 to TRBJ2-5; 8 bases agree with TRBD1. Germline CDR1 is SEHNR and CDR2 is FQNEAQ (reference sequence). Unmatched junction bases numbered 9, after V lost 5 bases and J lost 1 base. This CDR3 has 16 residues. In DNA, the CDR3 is TGTGCCAGCAGCCCCCCCCGACAGGGGCCCCAAGAGACCCAGTACTTC. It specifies CASSPPRQGPQETQYF.

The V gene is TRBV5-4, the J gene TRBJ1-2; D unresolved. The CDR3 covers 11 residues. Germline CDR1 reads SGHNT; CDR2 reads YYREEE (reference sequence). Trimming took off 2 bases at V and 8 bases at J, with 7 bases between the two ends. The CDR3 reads CASSFRRGYTF. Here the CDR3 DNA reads TGTGCCAGCAGCTTTAGAAGGGGCTACACCTTC.

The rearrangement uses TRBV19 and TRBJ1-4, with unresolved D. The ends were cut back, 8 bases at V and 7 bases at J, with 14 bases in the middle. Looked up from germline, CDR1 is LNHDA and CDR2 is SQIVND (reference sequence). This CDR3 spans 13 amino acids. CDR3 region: CASQDPLAEKLFF. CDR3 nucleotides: TGTGCCAGTCAGGACCCCTTGGCTGAAAAACTGTTTTTT.

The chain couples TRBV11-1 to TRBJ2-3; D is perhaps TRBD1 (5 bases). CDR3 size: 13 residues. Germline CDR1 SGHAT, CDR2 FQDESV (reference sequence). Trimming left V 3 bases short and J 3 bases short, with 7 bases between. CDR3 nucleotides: TGTGCCAGCAGCTTCCCAGGGACAGATACGCAGTATTTT. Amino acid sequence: CASSFPGTDTQYF. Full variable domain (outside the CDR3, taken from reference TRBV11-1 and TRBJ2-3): EAEVAQSPRYKITEKSQAVAFWCDPISGHATLYWYRQILGQGPELLVQFQDESVVDDSQLPKDRFSAERLKGVDSTLKIQPAELGDSAMYLCASSFPGTDTQYFGPGTRLTVL.

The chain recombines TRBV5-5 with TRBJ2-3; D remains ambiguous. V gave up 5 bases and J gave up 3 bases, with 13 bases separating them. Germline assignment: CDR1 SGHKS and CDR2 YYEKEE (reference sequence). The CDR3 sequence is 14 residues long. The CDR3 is CASRRSVGTDTQYF. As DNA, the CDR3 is TGTGCCAGCAGGCGCAGCGTAGGAACAGATACGCAGTATTTT.

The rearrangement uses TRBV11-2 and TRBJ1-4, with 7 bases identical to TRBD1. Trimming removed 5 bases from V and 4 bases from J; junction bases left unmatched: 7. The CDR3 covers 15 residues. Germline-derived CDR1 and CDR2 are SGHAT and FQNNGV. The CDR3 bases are TGTGCCAGCAGCATACGACAGGGCGGTAATGAAAAACTGTTTTTT. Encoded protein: CASSIRQGGNEKLFF.

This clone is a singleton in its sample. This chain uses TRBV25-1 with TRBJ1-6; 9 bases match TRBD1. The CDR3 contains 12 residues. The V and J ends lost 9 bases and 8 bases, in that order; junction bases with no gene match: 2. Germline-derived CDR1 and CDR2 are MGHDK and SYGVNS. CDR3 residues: CASGQGYSPLHF. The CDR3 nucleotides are TGTGCCAGTGGACAGGGGTATTCACCCCTCCACTTT. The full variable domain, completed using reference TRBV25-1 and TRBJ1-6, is EADIYQTPRYLVIGTGKKITLECSQTMGHDKMYWYQQDPGMELHLIHYSYGVNSTEKGDLSSESTVSRIRTEHFPLTLESARPSHTSQYLCASGQGYSPLHFGNGTRLTVT.

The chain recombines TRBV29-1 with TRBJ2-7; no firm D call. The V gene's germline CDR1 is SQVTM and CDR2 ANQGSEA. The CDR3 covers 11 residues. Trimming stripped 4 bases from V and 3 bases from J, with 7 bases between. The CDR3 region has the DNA TGCAGCGTTGTTTTCGGCTACGAGCAGTACTTC. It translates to CSVVFGYEQYF.

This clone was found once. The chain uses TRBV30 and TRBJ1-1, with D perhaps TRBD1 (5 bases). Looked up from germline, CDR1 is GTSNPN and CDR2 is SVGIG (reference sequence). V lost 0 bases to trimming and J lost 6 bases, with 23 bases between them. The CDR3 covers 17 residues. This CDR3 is CAWSVGVFVGGVSEAFF. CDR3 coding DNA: TGTGCCTGGAGTGTAGGAGTTTTCGTGGGGGGGGTCTCTGAAGCTTTCTTT. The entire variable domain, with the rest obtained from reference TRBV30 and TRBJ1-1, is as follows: SQTIHQWPATLVQPVGSPLSLECTVEGTSNPNLYWYRQAAGRGLQLLFYSVGIGQISSEVPQNLSASRPQDRQFILSSKKLLLSDSGFYLCAWSVGVFVGGVSEAFFGQGTRLTVV.

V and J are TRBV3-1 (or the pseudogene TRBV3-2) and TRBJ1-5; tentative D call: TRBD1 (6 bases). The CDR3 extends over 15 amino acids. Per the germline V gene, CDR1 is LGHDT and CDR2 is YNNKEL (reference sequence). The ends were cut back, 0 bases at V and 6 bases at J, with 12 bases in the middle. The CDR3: CASSQDTGGRQPQHF. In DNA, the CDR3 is TGTGCCAGCAGCCAAGATACGGGGGGCCGTCAGCCCCAGCATTTT.

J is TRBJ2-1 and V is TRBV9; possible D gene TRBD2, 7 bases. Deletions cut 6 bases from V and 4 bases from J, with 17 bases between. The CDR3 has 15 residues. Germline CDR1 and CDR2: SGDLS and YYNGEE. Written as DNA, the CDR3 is TGTGCCAGCACAAAAGCGGGACAATCTTACAATGAGCAGTTCTTC. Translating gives CASTKAGQSYNEQFF.

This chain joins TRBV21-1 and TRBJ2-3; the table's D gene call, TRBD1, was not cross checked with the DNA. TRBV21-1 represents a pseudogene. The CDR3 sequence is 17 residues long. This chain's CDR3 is CASTTPTGNLWTDTQYF. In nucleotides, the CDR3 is TGTGCCAGCACCACTCCGACAGGGAATCTTTGGACAGATACGCAGTATTTT.